This passage covers 9 T cell receptor beta chains from one sample sequenced in a study of T cell responses to AZD1222 COVID-19 vaccine. The assay was immunoSEQ multiplex PCR, and TCRdb's table has in-frame clones only and misses some. The sample lists about 140,000 clones, roughly 84% seen once, with over 4% in the top ten. The sample in question was peripheral blood, obtained on day 0 of AZD1222 vaccination. These TCRs come from an adult in good health.

The chain couples TRBV7-9 to TRBJ1-1; D is uncertain. With 5 bases removed from V and 4 bases from J, the gap between germline ends came to 17 bases. Germline CDR1 SEHNR, CDR2 FQNEAQ (reference sequence). The CDR3 is 15 amino acids. CDR3 coding DNA: TGTGCCAGCAGCCCCCTCGGGGAGGTGGTCACTGAAGCTTTCTTT. This codes for CASSPLGEVVTEAFF.

This clone was seen more than once but under ten times. This chain joins TRBV4-1 and TRBJ1-2, with D perhaps TRBD1 (5 bases). Germline V lookup: CDR1 MGHRA, CDR2 YSYEKL. CDR3 size: 14 residues. The V and J ends lost 0 bases and 4 bases respectively, with 9 bases between them. CDR3 bases: TGCGCCAGCAGCCAAGATCCGGGGGTCTATGGCTACACCTTC. As protein: CASSQDPGVYGYTF.

The chain links TRBV11-1 to TRBJ2-1; D may match TRBD1 or TRBD2 (5 bases each). Germline V gene data show CDR1 as SGHAT and CDR2 as FQDESV (reference sequence). V was cut by 5 bases and J by 7 bases, with 21 bases left in between. The CDR3 covers 16 residues. The chain's CDR3 is CASSPPGQWVLNEQFF. CDR3 nucleotides: TGTGCCAGCAGCCCACCGGGGCAGTGGGTGTTGAATGAGCAGTTCTTC.

V usage is TRBV6-5 and J usage is TRBJ1-5, with D unclear. CDR1 and CDR2 (germline): MNHEY, SVGAGI. Trimming took 7 bases from V and 5 from J, leaving 12 bases between them. This CDR3 contains 13 residues. CDR3 in amino acids: CASKKEGDQPQHF. CDR3 nucleotide sequence: TGTGCCAGCAAGAAGGAGGGCGATCAGCCCCAGCATTTT.

This chain connects TRBV7-8 to TRBJ1-2; no firm D call. This CDR3 spans 13 amino acids. Trimming left V 5 bases short and J 0 bases short, with 7 bases between. Per the germline V gene, CDR1 is SGHVS and CDR2 is FQNEAQ. CDR3 coding DNA: TGTGCCAGCAGCCGCCCTACTAACTATGGCTACACCTTC. Translating it yields CASSRPTNYGYTF.

This clone was observed once. The chain recombines TRBV6-5 with TRBJ1-2; D is perhaps TRBD1 (5 bases). Trimming shortened V by 7 bases and J by 3 bases, and 18 bases separated the two germline ends. This CDR3 spans 15 amino acids. The germline V gene encodes CDR1 MNHEY and CDR2 SVGAGI. CDR3 sequence reads: CASIPSGAGDYGYTF. For the CDR3, the DNA is TGTGCCAGCATCCCATCGGGCGCGGGGGACTATGGCTACACCTTC.

In its sample, this clone was seen a few times. This CDR3 is also generated by other DNA sequences in the sample. The gene calls are TRBV25-1 and TRBJ1-6, with D hard to call. Germline values: CDR1 MGHDK, CDR2 SYGVNS. This CDR3 has 13 amino acids. Deletions cut 1 base from V and 8 bases from J, with 6 bases between. DNA of the CDR3: TGTGCCAGCAGTGAATCGTGGGATTCACCCCTCCACTTT. This encodes CASSESWDSPLHF.

The sample holds a few counts of this clone. The chain has TRBV5-6 and TRBJ1-1; no firm D call. The CDR3 length is 13 residues. CDR1 and CDR2 from the germline V gene are SGHDT and YYEEEE. V was shortened by 6 bases and J by 2 bases, with 11 bases between the two germline ends. CDR3 nucleotide sequence: TGTGCCAGCACGACGACCCTAAACACTGAAGCTTTCTTT. Protein sequence: CASTTTLNTEAFF.

V is TRBV6-1 and J is TRBJ1-4; D is possibly TRBD1 (6 bases). V dropped 2 bases and J dropped 10 bases, with 14 bases sitting between them. Germline CDR1 is MNHNS and CDR2 is SASEGT. CDR3 size: 14 residues. In DNA form, the CDR3 reads TGTGCCAGCAGTGAACGGGGGGCCTCAGTAAAACTGTTTTTT. This codes for CASSERGASVKLFF.